This entry is about one T cell receptor (beta chain). The sample holds many counts of this clone. Its antigen remains undetermined. Base qualities are missing; no much larger clone stands one base away. This sample was taken from a study of beta chain features in type 1 diabetes (dated by TCRdb to 2016 to 2019). Regarding the research as a whole: Mean age, gender distribution, total cell number and subset yield were not different between patients and healthy donors. A total of some 100,000,000 sorted cells were examined across all samples, and a strong correlation was observed between cell number per subset and RNA yield. In the study, recently diagnosed type 1 diabetes patients and matched healthy donors were compared on the TCRB repertoires of their sorted circulating CD4+ T cell subsets. Naive and central memory subsets were obtained from all 28 donors, but regulatory and stem cell-like memory subsets were isolated from only 8 patients and roughly eight healthy donors.

V was cut back by 3 bases and J by 3 bases, leaving a gap of 15 bases between them. Taken from the germline V gene, the CDR1 and CDR2 loops are SGDLS and YYNGEE. CDR3 length: 16 amino acids, cysteine to phenylalanine. This entry keeps only the CDR3 DNA: 48 bases, framed from base 1. Overall study results and their limits: In all four CD4+ subsets, TCRB CDR3 length was moderately but significantly shorter in type 1 diabetes patients. Naive, central memory and regulatory TCRB repertoires appeared to be more alike among patients than among healthy donors. Because cDNA was sequenced instead of genomic DNA, activated cells with high expression could be over-represented, although the groups did not differ in activation or CD3 levels. PCR might favor shorter templates, but patient and control samples were amplified and corrected together, so any skew would affect both groups equally. HLA sub-analyses involved small numbers of individuals, so any influence of HLA type on TCRB rearrangement remained unresolved. At VDJ recombination sites, type 1 diabetes patients had fewer insertions and more deleted nucleotides, which implies abnormalities in thymic rearrangement.

The High Capacity cDNA Reverse Transcription Kit was used to reverse transcribe all of the isolated RNA, meaning that expressed TCRB transcripts were what got sequenced. Deep immunoSEQ sequencing was performed on naive, central memory and regulatory T cell samples, with an average of roughly 3.6 million total reads per sample. Sorted cells were lysed in RLT buffer, and RNA was extracted using DNase-treated RNeasy Micro or Mini kits according to cell number. To prevent cross-contamination, every cell subset was processed on its own, while patient and healthy donor samples were processed together. Using the immunoSEQ multiplex PCR, TCRB sequences were amplified from cDNA into 87-bp fragments spanning the CDR3 region. The amplicons were sequenced using the Illumina HiSeq platform. Turning to the authors' computational methods: Synthetic template baselines were used to correct PCR bias computationally, reads within Hamming distance 2 were collapsed, and singletons that could not be merged were discarded. Reads were aligned to IMGT to assign V, D and J genes, CDR3 length, and insertions or deletions at six rearrangement sites. Within each subset, clonotype counts were normalized to sorted cell number, after which true diversity and Gini coefficients were computed with the tcR R package. The overlap coefficient, calculated on TCRB nucleotide sequences, was used to measure repertoire sharing. The immuneACCESS repertoire file appears here via TCRdb, limited to in-frame rearrangements. These files lack a portion of the clones; in checked studies, under half of the deficit traces to unresolved V genes, and the cause of the others is not known. The DNA was the basis for D and trimming; V, J and clone size are from that table. This sample is represented by approximately 160,000 clones; about 8.1% of them were singletons. The ten largest account for 0.55% to 0.75% of the sample.

Each donor gave one peripheral blood draw, approximately 110 mL on average, collected into heparinised tubes. Using a panel that included CD45RO, CCR7, CD25, CD127, CD95 and CD27, naive, central memory, regulatory and stem cell-like memory CD4+ T cells were sorted on a BD FACSAria II. A purity above 98% was achieved for all sorted populations. PBMCs were isolated right away by Lymphoprep density gradient centrifugation and were stained directly, without culture. So that batch effects would be minimized, each experiment stained and sorted samples in pairs, pairing one healthy donor with one patient.

Recombination connected TRBV9 to TRBJ2-2; tentative D gene TRBD2, with 6 bases matching. What was sequenced was central memory CD4+ T cells from blood. This receptor was identified in a man between 18 and 29 years old in good health. The CDR3 has the sequence CASSEGLQWDTGELFF. The DNA sequence is as follows: TGTGCCAGCAGCGAGGGACTCCAATGGGACACCGGGGAGCTGTTTTTT.